This T cell receptor beta chain came from a study of post-analysis software for immune sequencing data. Points from the study as a whole: Normalized Chao1 diversity in multiple sclerosis patients fell significantly below that of controls. With TRBV5-6, TRBV5-1 and TRBV20-1 included, about five TRBV segments were more frequent in patients than in controls.

This CDR3 contains 13 residues. CDR1 and CDR2 from the germline V gene are WSHSY and SAAADI. Trimming took 2 bases from V and 10 from J; bases not matched to a gene: 5. The library was made from cDNA and included unique molecular identifiers. A population of 1 to 10 million T cells gave rise to approximately 530,000 cDNA molecules. TCRdb called the PCR reads again in MiXCR, with one record for every CDR3 protein. The sample contains almost 700,000 distinct CDR3 sequences, 59% of which appear only once. A note on this clonotype: As yet, its antigen is unknown.

The chain recombines TRBV10-2 with TRBJ2-1, with 7 bases aligning to TRBD1. The source material was blood. This sequence was found in a girl aged 2 to 10 with multiple sclerosis. In DNA, the CDR3 is TGCGCCAGCAGTGAGAGTGGGACAGAAGAGCAGTTCTTC. Translated, it gives CASSESGTEEQFF.